A single sample gave rise to the 3 T cell receptor beta chains below, sequenced in a study of T cell repertoires in cytomegalovirus infection. Their target antigens are unknown. Via MiXCR, TCRdb re-called the reads, giving one row per CDR3 protein. The data show a few hundred thousand distinct CDR3 sequences, less than 25% seen once. This material consisted of cultured PBMCs, taken from culture after CMV antigen stimulation. The receptors were sampled from a human donor in good health (CMV status not recorded). Some clones in this sample may be carry-over from other donors' samples.

This clonotype was found a few times. This rearrangement joins TRBV12-3 or TRBV12-4 to TRBJ1-5; D not certain. The V end was cut by 5 bases, the J end by 3 bases, with 11 bases between. The CDR3 loop spans 14 amino acids. CDR3 sequence reads: CASSLDGYNQPQHF. CDR3 in DNA: TGTGCCAGCAGTCTAGACGGTTACAATCAGCCCCAGCATTTT.

V usage is TRBV7-2 and J usage is TRBJ2-4, with TRBD2 identical over 11 bases. With 4 bases clipped from V and 0 bases from J, the junction kept 14 bases outside the gene matches. Germline assignment: CDR1 SGHTA and CDR2 FQGNSA. This CDR3 comprises 20 residues. This CDR3 is CASSSPQGSGRAGAKNIQYF. CDR3 DNA: TGTGCCAGCAGCTCCCCACAAGGTAGCGGGAGGGCCGGAGCCAAAAACATTCAGTACTTC.

The chain has TRBV18 and TRBJ2-4; D tentatively fits TRBD1 or TRBD2 (5 bases each). Germline V gene sequence: CDR1 KGHSH, CDR2 LQKENI. Trimming pared 6 bases from V and 0 bases from J, leaving 21 bases between. This CDR3 has 18 amino acids. In DNA, the CDR3 is TGTGCCAGCTCCCGCCGGGACCAGACCTATACAGCCAAAAACATTCAGTACTTC. Translation gives CASSRRDQTYTAKNIQYF.